This T cell receptor (beta chain) was sequenced during a study of blood T cell repertoires in COVID-19. Study-wide background: PBMCs, B-cell-depleted T cells, or T cells were the source of the cDNA or gDNA that made up the material.

V lost 4 bases and J lost 3; bases outside the gene matches: 5. From germline, CDR1 is LGHNA and CDR2 YNFKEQ. This CDR3 is built from 15 residues. Clones were sequenced by immunoSEQ multiplex PCR, and TCRdb holds only the in-frame ones, with some missing. The data hold 140,000 to 150,000 clones, with approximately 85% observed a single time. The sample was peripheral blood. This clonotype originated in an older woman with COVID-19, enrolled during active disease. The gene calls are TRBV4-2 and TRBJ1-5; TRBD1 agrees at 8 bases. The CDR3: CASSRTGLNNQPQHF. CDR3 in DNA: TGTGCCAGCAGCCGGACAGGGCTAAACAATCAGCCCCAGCATTTT.